Below, 3 T cell receptor beta chains from the same sample are listed, as sequenced in a study of shared clonotypes between healthy human individuals. The repertoire was sequenced with immunoSEQ multiplex PCR; TCRdb's copy has only in-frame clones and lacks some. This sample yields fewer than 600,000 clones, of which around 78% are seen a single time; around 13% belongs to the top ten. The sequencing input was PBMCs. The receptors were gathered from a woman between 40 and 50 years old in good health. Some clones in this sample may be carry-over from other donors' samples.

The rearrangement links TRBV5-7 to TRBJ2-1, with D unresolved. TRBV5-7 is an open reading frame, and its role is uncertain. The CDR3 covers 15 residues. With 2 bases removed from V and 0 bases from J, the gap between germline ends came to 9 bases. The CDR3 sequence is CASSFGFSSYNEQFF. The CDR3 DNA reads as TGTGCCAGCAGCTTCGGCTTTAGCTCCTACAATGAGCAGTTCTTC.

This clone was seen only a few times. A clone one base away is much larger, so this may be a read error. Other DNA sequences in the same sample also yield this CDR3. V gene TRBV7-3 combines with J gene TRBJ2-2; no definite D call. Germline values: CDR1 SGHTA, CDR2 FQGTGA. With 3 bases removed from V and 3 bases from J, the gap between germline ends came to 5 bases. This CDR3 contains 13 residues. In DNA form, the CDR3 reads TGTGCCAGCAGCTTCACCCACACCGGGGAGCTGTTTTTT. Translating it yields CASSFTHTGELFF.

This clone was counted only a few times. V usage is TRBV5-5 and J usage is TRBJ2-5; TRBD2 might be the D (5 bases). The ends were cut back, 0 bases at V and 1 base at J, with 7 bases in the middle. CDR3 size: 14 residues. Germline V gives CDR1 SGHKS, CDR2 YYEKEE (reference sequence). The CDR3 is CASSLGGFQETQYF. Written as DNA, the CDR3 is TGTGCCAGCAGCTTGGGAGGGTTCCAAGAGACCCAGTACTTC. The whole variable domain, remainder taken from reference TRBV5-5 and TRBJ2-5, is DAGVTQSPTHLIKTRGQQVTLRCSPISGHKSVSWYQQVLGQGPQFIFQYYEKEERGRGNFPDRFSARQFPNYSSELNVNALLLGDSALYLCASSLGGFQETQYFGPGTRLLVL.